This T cell receptor beta chain was recorded in a study of blood T cell repertoires in COVID-19. Overall study context: Spain, Italy and the United States supplied samples that represented acute and convalescent COVID-19. Sources were T cells, B-cell-depleted T cells, or PBMCs; the material itself was cDNA or gDNA.

Per germline, CDR1 SGHAT and CDR2 FQNNGV. The V gene lost 1 base and the J gene lost 4 bases, with 17 bases spanning the gap. The CDR3 contains 16 residues. Libraries were prepared by immunoSEQ multiplex PCR; TCRdb keeps only in-frame clonotypes and omits some of them. The sample includes tens of thousands of clones, under 95% of them seen just once. The sequenced sample consisted of peripheral blood. The clonotype comes from a human donor in a cohort sampled during active COVID-19. The chain carries TRBV11-2 and TRBJ2-7, with a tentative D call TRBD1 (6 bases). The CDR3 spells CASSLGRGIQGYEQYF. The CDR3 DNA sequence: TGTGCCAGCAGCTTAGGTAGGGGAATCCAGGGGTACGAGCAGTACTTC.